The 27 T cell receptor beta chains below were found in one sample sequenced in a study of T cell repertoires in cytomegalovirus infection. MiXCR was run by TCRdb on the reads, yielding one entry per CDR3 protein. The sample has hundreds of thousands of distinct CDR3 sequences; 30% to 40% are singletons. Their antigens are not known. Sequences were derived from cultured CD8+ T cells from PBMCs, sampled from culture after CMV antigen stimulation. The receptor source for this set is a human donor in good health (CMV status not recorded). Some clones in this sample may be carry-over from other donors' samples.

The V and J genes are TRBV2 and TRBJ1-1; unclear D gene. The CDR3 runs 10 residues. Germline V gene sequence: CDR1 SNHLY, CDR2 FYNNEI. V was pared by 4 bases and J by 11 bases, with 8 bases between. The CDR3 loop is CASSGYEAFF. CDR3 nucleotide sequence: TGTGCCAGCAGTGGGTATGAGGCTTTCTTT. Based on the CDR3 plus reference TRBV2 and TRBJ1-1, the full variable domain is EPEVTQTPSHQVTQMGQEVILRCVPISNHLYFYWYRQILGQKVEFLVSFYNNEISEKSEIFDDQFSVERPDGSNFTLKIRSTKLEDSAMYFCASSGYEAFFGQGTRLTVV.

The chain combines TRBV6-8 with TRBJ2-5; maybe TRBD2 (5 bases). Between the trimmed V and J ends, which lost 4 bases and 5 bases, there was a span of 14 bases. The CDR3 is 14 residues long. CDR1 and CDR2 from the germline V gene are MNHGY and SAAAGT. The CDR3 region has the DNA TGTGCCAGCAGTTTACTCTGGAGGCGGGAGACCCAGTACTTC. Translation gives CASSLLWRRETQYF.

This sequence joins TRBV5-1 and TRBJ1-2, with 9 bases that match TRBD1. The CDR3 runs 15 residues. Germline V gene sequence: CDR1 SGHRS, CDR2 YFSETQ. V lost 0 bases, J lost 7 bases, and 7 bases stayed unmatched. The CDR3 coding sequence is TGCGCCAGCAGCTTGGCGGAAGGGACAGGGAGTGGCTACACCTTC. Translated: CASSLAEGTGSGYTF.

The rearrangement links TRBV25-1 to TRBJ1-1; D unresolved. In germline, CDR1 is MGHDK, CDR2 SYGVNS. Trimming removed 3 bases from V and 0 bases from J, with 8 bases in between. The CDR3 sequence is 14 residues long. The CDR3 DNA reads TGTGCCAGCAGTGAGGCAGCCTTGAACACTGAAGCTTTCTTT. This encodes CASSEAALNTEAFF.

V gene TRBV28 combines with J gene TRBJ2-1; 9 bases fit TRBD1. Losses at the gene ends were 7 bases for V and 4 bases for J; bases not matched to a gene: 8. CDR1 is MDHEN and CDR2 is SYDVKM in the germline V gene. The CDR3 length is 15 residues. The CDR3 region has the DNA TGTGCCAGCACCCCTCCGGGACAGGGTTACAATGAGCAGTTCTTC. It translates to CASTPPGQGYNEQFF.

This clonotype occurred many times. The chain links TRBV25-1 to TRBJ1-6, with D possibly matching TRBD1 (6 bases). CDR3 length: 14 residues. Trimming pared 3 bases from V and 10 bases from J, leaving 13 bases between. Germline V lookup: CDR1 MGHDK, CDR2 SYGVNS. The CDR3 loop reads CASSDIGGGSPLHF. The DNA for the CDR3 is TGTGCCAGCAGTGATATAGGGGGAGGCTCACCCCTCCACTTT. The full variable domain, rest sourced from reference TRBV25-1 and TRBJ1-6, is EADIYQTPRYLVIGTGKKITLECSQTMGHDKMYWYQQDPGMELHLIHYSYGVNSTEKGDLSSESTVSRIRTEHFPLTLESARPSHTSQYLCASSDIGGGSPLHFGNGTRLTVT.

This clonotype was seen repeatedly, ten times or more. This chain's CDR3 is CASSLGGPSTDTQYF. The CDR3 coding sequence is TGTGCCAGCAGCTTGGGGGGGCCCAGCACAGATACGCAGTATTTT. This chain uses TRBV7-3 with TRBJ2-3; possible D gene TRBD2, 7 bases. CDR3 size: 15 residues. Trimming shortened V by 3 bases and J by 0 bases, and 10 bases separated the two germline ends. CDR1 and CDR2 from the germline V gene are SGHTA and FQGTGA.

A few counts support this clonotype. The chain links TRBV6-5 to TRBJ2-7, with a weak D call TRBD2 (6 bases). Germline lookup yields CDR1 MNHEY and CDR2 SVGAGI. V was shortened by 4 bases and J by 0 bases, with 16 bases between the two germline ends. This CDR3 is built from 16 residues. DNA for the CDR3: TGTGCCAGCAGTTCCGCCCCGGGGGAGTACTCCTACGAGCAGTACTTC. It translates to CASSSAPGEYSYEQYF.

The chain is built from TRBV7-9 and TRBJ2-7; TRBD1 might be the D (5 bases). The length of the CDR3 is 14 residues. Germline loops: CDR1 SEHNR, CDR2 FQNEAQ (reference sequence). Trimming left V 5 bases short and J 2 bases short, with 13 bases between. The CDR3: CASSPKDMPYEQYV. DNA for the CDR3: TGTGCCAGCAGCCCGAAGGACATGCCCTACGAGCAGTACGTC.

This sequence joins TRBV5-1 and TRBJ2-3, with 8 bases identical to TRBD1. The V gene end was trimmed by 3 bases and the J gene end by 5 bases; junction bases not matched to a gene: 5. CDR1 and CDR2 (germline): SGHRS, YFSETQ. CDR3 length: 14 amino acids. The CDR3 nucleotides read TGCGCCAGCAGCTCTACAGGGGGACGAGATACGCAGTATTTT. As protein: CASSSTGGRDTQYF. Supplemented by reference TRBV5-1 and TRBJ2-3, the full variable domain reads KAGVTQTPRYLIKTRGQQVTLSCSPISGHRSVSWYQQTPGQGLQFLFEYFSETQRNKGNFPGRFSGRQFSNSRSEMNVSTLELGDSALYLCASSSTGGRDTQYFGPGTRLTVL.

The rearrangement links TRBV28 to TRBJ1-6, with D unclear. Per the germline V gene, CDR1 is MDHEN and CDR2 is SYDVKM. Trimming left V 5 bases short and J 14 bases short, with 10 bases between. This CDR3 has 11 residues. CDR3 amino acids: CASSEGRALHF. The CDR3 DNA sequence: TGTGCCAGCAGTGAAGGGCGGGCCCTCCACTTT.

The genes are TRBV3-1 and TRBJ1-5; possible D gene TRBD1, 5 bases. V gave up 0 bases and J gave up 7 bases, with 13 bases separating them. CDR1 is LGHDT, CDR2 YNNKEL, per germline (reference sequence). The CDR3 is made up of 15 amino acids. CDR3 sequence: CASSQDPGKNQPQHF. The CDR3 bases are TGTGCCAGCAGCCAAGATCCAGGGAAGAACCAGCCCCAGCATTTT. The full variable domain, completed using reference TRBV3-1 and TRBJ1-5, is DTAVSQTPKYLVTQMGNDKSIKCEQNLGHDTMYWYKQDSKKFLKIMFSYNNKELIINETVPNRFSPKSPDKAHLNLHINSLELGDSAVYFCASSQDPGKNQPQHFGDGTRLSIL.

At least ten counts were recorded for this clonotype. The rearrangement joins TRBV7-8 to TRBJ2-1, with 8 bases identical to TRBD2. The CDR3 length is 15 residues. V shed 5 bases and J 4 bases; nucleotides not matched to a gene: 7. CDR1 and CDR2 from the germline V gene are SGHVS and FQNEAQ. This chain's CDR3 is CASSPSGGAYNEQFF. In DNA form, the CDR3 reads TGTGCCAGCAGCCCGAGCGGGGGAGCTTACAATGAGCAGTTCTTC.

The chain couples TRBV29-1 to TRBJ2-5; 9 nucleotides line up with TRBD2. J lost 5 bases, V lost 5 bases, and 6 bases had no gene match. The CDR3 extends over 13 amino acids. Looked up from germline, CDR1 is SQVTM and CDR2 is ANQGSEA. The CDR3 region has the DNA TGCAGCGTTCTGGCGGGGGGGCGGGAGACCCAGTACTTC. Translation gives CSVLAGGRETQYF.

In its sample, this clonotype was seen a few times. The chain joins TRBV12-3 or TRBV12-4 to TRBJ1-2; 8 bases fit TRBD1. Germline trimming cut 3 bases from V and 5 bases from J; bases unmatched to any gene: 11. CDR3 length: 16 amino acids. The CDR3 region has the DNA TGTGCCAGCAGTTTTGCTCTACAGGGGGTTGCTTATGGCTACACCTTC. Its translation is CASSFALQGVAYGYTF.

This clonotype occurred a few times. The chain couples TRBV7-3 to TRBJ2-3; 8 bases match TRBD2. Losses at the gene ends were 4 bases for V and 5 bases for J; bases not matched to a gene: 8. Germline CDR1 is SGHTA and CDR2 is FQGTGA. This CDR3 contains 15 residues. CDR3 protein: CASSSLGGAIDTQYF. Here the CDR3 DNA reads TGTGCCAGCAGCTCCCTCGGGGGGGCCATAGATACGCAGTATTTT.

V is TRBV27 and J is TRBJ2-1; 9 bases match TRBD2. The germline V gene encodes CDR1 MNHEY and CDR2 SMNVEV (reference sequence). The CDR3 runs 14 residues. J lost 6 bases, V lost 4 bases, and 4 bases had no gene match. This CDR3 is CASSSPGLANEQFF. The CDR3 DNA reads TGTGCCAGCAGTTCCCCGGGACTAGCCAATGAGCAGTTCTTC.

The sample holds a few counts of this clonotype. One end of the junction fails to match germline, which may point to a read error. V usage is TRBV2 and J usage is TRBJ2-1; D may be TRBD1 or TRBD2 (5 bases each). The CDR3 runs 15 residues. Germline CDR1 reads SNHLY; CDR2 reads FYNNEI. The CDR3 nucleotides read TGTGCTAGCAGCGGCGCGATTCAGGGCTACAATGAGCAGTTCTTC. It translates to CASSGAIQGYNEQFF.

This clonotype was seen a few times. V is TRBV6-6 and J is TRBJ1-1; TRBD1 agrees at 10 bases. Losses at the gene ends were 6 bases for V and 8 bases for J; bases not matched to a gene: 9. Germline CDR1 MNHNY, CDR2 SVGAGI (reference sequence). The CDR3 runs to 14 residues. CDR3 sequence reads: CASRSVGTGEEAFF. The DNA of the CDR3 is TGTGCCAGCAGGTCCGTCGGGACAGGGGAAGAAGCTTTCTTT.

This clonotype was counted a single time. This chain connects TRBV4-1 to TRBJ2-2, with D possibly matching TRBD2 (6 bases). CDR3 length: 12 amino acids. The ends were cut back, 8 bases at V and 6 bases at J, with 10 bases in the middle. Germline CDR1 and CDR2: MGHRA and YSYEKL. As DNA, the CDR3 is TGCGCCAGCCAAGGGACTTCCGGGGAGCTGTTTTTT. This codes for CASQGTSGELFF.

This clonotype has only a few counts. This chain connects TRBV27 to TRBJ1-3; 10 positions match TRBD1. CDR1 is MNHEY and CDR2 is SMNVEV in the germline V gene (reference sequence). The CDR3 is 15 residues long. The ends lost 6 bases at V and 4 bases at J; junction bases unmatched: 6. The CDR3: CASRDRGVIGNTIYF. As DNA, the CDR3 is TGTGCCAGCAGGGACAGGGGGGTTATAGGAAACACCATATATTTT.

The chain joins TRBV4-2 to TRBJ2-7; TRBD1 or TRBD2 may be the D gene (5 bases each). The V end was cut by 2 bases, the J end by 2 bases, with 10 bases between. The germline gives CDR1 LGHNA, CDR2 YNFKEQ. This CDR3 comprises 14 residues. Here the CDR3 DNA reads TGTGCCAGCAGCCAAAGAGGGGCAACCTACGAGCAGTACTTC. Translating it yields CASSQRGATYEQYF.

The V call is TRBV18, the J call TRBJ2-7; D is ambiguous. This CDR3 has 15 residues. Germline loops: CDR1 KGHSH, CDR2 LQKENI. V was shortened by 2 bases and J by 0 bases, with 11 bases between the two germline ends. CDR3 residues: CASSPDEDYSYEQYV. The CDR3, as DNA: TGTGCCAGCTCACCAGATGAGGATTACTCCTACGAGCAGTACGTC.

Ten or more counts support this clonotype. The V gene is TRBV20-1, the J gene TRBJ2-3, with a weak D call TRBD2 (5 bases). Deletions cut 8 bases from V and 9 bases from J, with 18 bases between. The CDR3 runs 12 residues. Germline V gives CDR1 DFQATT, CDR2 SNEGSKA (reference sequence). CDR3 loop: CSTGLPFSTQYF. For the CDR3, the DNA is TGCAGTACCGGACTGCCGTTTTCGACGCAGTATTTT.

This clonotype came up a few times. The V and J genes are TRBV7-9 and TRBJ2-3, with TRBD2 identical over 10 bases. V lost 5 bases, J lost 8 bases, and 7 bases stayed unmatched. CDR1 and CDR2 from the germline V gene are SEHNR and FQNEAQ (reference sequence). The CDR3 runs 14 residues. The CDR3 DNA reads TGTGCCAGCAGCCAAAGCGGGGGGGTTACTACGCAGTATTTT. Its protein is CASSQSGGVTTQYF.

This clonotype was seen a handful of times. The DNA for the CDR3 is TGTGCCAGCAGTTACTCGAATGCCGGCCTTGAGAACACTGAAGCTTTCTTT. This encodes CASSYSNAGLENTEAFF. The chain links TRBV6-5 to TRBJ1-1; no reliable D call. Germline values: CDR1 MNHEY, CDR2 SVGAGI. V lost 0 bases and J 1 base, leaving 15 bases between the germline ends. This CDR3 comprises 17 residues.

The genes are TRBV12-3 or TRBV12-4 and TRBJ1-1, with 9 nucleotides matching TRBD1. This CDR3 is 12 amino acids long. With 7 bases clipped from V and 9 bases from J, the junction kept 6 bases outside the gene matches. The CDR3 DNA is TGTGCCAGCATTCTGGACAGGGGACAAGCTTTCTTT. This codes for CASILDRGQAFF.